This T cell receptor (beta chain) was recovered during a study of shared clonotypes between healthy human individuals. V was shortened by 3 bases and J by 2 bases, with 11 bases between the two germline ends. The CDR3 totals 15 residues. Germline values: CDR1 MDHEN, CDR2 SYDVKM. Libraries were prepared by immunoSEQ multiplex PCR; TCRdb keeps only in-frame clonotypes and omits some of them. The sample has about 2.5 million clones; around 93% are singletons. J is TRBJ1-3 and V is TRBV28; D unresolved. This clonotype was obtained from a man between 18 and 35 years old in good health. Some clones in this sample may be carry-over from other donors' samples. The source material was naive CD4+ T cells from PBMCs. Subset in this sample: CD45RA+ positively selected. The CDR3 sequence: CASSLVGRAGNTIYF. The CDR3 DNA follows: TGTGCCAGCAGTTTGGTCGGGCGAGCTGGAAACACCATATATTTT.